Each of the 5 T cell receptor beta chains below was sequenced from the same sample in a study of breast tumors, draining lymph nodes, adjacent tissues. Breast cancer patients provided tissue from their axillary draining lymph nodes. TCRdb re-called the multiplex PCR reads with MiXCR, one entry per CDR3 protein. Altogether 150,000 to 200,000 distinct CDR3 sequences are present, roughly 30% being singletons, with the ten largest covering around 4%. The specimen was axillary lymph node tissue. Receptors were obtained from a female donor with breast cancer. Some clones in this sample may be carry-over from other donors' samples.

The rearrangement joins TRBV29-1 to TRBJ2-2; 10 nucleotides match TRBD2. Trimming removed 4 bases from V and 5 bases from J; junction bases left unmatched: 7. The CDR3 consists of 15 residues. The V gene's germline CDR1 is SQVTM and CDR2 ANQGSEA. Here the CDR3 reads CSVVSGGAMTGELFF. Here the CDR3 DNA reads TGCAGCGTTGTGAGCGGGGGGGCGATGACCGGGGAGCTGTTTTTT.

A note on this clonotype: A read error may produce the germline difference seen at one junction end. The gene calls are TRBV20-1 and TRBJ2-1, with 8 bases lining up with TRBD2. Germline V lookup: CDR1 DFQATT, CDR2 SNEGSKA (reference sequence). This CDR3 has 16 residues. The CDR3 protein is CGARGRGGLSYNEQFF. CDR3 nucleotide sequence: TGCGGTGCTAGAGGCCGGGGGGGCCTGTCCTACAATGAGCAGTTCTTC.

V is TRBV3-1 and J is TRBJ1-2; possibly TRBD1 for D (5 bases). This CDR3 region has 14 residues. CDR1 is LGHDT, CDR2 YNNKEL, per germline (reference sequence). Trimming removed 0 bases at V and 3 bases at J, with 8 bases between. CDR3: CASSQDGGYYGYTF. CDR3 sequence (DNA): TGTGCCAGCAGCCAAGATGGGGGGTACTATGGCTACACCTTC.

The rearrangement uses TRBV7-7 and TRBJ2-5; 8 bases match TRBD1. CDR3 size: 16 residues. The V gene's germline CDR1 is SSHAT and CDR2 FNYEAQ (reference sequence). The DNA of the CDR3 is TGTGCTGGCAGCTTAGTGGTCGGGACAGGACAAGAGACCCAGTACTTC. This codes for CAGSLVVGTGQETQYF.

The chain couples TRBV6-5 to TRBJ1-1, with 8 bases that match TRBD1. The CDR3 consists of 17 residues. The trim removed 6 bases at V and 1 base at J, leaving 13 bases unmatched. The germline CDR1 and CDR2 sequences are MNHEY and SVGAGI. CDR3 region: CASSPGQGAFRNTEAFF. Here the CDR3 DNA reads TGTGCCAGCAGCCCTGGCCAGGGGGCCTTTCGGAACACTGAAGCTTTCTTT.